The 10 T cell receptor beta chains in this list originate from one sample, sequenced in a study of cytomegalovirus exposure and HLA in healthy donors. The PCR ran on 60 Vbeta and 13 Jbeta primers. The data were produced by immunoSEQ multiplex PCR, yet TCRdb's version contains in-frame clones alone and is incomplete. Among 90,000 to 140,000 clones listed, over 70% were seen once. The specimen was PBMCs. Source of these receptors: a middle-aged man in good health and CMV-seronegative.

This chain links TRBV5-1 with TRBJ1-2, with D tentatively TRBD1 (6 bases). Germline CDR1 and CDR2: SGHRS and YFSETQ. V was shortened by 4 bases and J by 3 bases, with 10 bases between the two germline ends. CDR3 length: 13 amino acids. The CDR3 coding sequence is TGCGCCAGCAGCCGACAGGCATACTATGGCTACACCTTC. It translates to CASSRQAYYGYTF.

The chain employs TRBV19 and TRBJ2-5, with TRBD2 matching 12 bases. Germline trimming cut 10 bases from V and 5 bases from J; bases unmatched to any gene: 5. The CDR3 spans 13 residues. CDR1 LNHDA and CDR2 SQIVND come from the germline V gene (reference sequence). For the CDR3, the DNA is TGTGCCACTAGCGGGGGGGCGAGCGAGACCCAGTACTTC. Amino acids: CATSGGASETQYF.

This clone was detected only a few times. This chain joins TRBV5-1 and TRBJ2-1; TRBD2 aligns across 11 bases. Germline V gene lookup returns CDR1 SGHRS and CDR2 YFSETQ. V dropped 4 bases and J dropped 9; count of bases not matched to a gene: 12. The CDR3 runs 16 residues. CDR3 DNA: TGCGCCAGCAGCCCCCAGACTAGCGGGACCCGCGGTGAGCAGTTCTTC. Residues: CASSPQTSGTRGEQFF.

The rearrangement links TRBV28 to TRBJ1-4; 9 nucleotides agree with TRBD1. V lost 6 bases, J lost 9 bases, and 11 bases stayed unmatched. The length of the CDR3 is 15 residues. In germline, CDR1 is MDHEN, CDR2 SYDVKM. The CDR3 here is CASSRSGTGRKKLFF. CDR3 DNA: TGTGCCAGCAGCAGGTCCGGGACAGGGCGGAAAAAACTGTTTTTT.

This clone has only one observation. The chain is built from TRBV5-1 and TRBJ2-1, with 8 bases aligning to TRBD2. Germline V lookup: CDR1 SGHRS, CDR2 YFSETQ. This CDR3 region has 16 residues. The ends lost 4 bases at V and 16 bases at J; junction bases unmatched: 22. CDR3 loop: CASSPERGRSGTSLFF. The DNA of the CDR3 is TGCGCCAGCAGCCCCGAGAGGGGACGGTCCGGGACTAGTCTTTTCTTC.

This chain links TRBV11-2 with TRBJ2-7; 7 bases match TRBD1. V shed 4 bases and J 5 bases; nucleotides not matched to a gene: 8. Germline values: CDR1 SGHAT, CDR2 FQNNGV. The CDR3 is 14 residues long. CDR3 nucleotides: TGTGCCAGCAGCTCCAGGGGGAATCACAACGAGCAGTACTTC. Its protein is CASSSRGNHNEQYF.

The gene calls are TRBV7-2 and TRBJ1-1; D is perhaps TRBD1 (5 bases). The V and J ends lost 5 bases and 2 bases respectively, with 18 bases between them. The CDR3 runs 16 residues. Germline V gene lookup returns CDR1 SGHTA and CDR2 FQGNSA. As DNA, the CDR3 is TGTGCCAGCAGCCTTATCCCTCCAGGGATCAACACTGAAGCTTTCTTT. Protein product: CASSLIPPGINTEAFF.

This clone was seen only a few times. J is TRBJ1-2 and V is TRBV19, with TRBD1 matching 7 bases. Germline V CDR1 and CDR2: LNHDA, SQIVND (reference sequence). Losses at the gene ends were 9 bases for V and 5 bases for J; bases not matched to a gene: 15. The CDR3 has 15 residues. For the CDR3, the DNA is TGTGCCAGCACAACGAGACAGGGTTTGGAGTATGGCTACACCTTC. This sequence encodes CASTTRQGLEYGYTF.

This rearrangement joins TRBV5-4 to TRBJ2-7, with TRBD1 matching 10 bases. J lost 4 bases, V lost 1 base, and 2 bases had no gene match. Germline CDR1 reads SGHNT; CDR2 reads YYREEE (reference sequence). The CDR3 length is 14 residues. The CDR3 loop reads CASSLRQGAYEQYF. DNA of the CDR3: TGTGCCAGCAGCTTGCGACAGGGGGCATACGAGCAGTACTTC.

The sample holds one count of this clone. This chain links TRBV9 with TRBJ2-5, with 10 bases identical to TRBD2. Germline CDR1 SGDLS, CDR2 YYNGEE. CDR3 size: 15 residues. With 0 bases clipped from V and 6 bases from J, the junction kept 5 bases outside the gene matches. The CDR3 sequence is CASSVALAGLKTQYF. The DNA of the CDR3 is TGTGCCAGCAGCGTAGCACTAGCGGGGCTAAAGACCCAGTACTTC.